What follows is one T cell receptor (beta chain) and its context. Its antigen remains unknown. It was with a sample-barcoded 5' primer and a J-beta primer mix that a second PCR of roughly 7 to 12 cycles was run. TCRdb called the 5' RACE reads again in MiXCR, with one record for every CDR3 protein. The sample includes 650,000 to 800,000 distinct CDR3 sequences, approximately 48% seen only once; the top ten take around 21%. This entry comes from a study of blood T cells in healthy people across ages. Germline-derived CDR1 and CDR2 are SGHTA and FQGTGA. V gave up 2 bases and J gave up 5 bases; unmatched junction bases: 9. The CDR3 totals 16 residues. Study-wide results and limits: Aged donors had fewer naive CD4+ cells and lower diversity than long-lived donors.

In terms of origin and age, donors were healthy Caucasian individuals from Russia aged 6 to 90. Sample: blood. The V and J genes are TRBV7-3 and TRBJ2-5; 9 nucleotides line up with TRBD1. This TCR came from a man between 60 and 75 years old in good health. The CDR3 sequence is CASSLVAGTGYETQYF. DNA of the CDR3: TGTGCCAGCAGCTTAGTTGCAGGGACAGGGTACGAGACCCAGTACTTC.